One and the same sample provided the 5 T cell receptor beta chains below, sequenced in a study of CD8 T cells in Susac syndrome. Reverse transcription of about 0.45 to 1 ug RNA was performed with random hexamers. TCRdb reprocessed the immunoSEQ multiplex PCR reads via MiXCR and lists one record per CDR3 protein. Among 100,000 to 150,000 distinct CDR3 sequences listed, just over 95% were seen once. Sample: CD4+ T cells from PBMCs. These receptors were obtained from a human donor with Susac syndrome.

This chain links TRBV20-1 with TRBJ2-6; TRBD2 agrees at 9 bases. CDR1 and CDR2 from the germline V gene are DFQATT and SNEGSKA (reference sequence). J gave up 0 bases and V 6 bases, and 6 bases lay outside the gene matches. The CDR3 is made up of 16 amino acids. CDR3 DNA: TGCAGTGCCACCGGGACTAGCTACTCTGGGGCCAACGTCCTGACTTTC. Translation: CSATGTSYSGANVLTF.

The rearrangement joins TRBV9 to TRBJ1-1; TRBD1 matches 8 bases. The V and J ends lost 2 bases and 3 bases, in that order; junction bases with no gene match: 0. CDR1 and CDR2 (germline): SGDLS, YYNGEE. This CDR3 has 13 amino acids. This CDR3 is CASSVDRDTEAFF. The CDR3 DNA sequence: TGTGCCAGCAGCGTGGACAGGGACACTGAAGCTTTCTTT.

In DNA form, the CDR3 reads TGTGCCAGCAGCTTGGTAGCGGGAGGGCCTAAGGAGACCCAGTACTTC. It codes for CASSLVAGGPKETQYF. The rearrangement links TRBV5-4 to TRBJ2-5; 11 nucleotides align to TRBD2. The V and J ends lost 0 bases and 5 bases, in that order; junction bases with no gene match: 6. Germline CDR1 and CDR2: SGHNT and YYREEE (reference sequence). The CDR3 contains 16 residues.

This sequence joins TRBV30 and TRBJ2-1; 10 positions agree with TRBD2. This CDR3 is 14 amino acids long. With V trimmed by 8 bases and J by 7 bases, 11 bases remained unmatched. Germline loops: CDR1 GTSNPN, CDR2 SVGIG (reference sequence). This CDR3 reads CAHPSSGSRNEQFF. CDR3 DNA sequence: TGTGCCCATCCCTCTAGCGGGAGCCGGAATGAGCAGTTCTTC.

This sequence joins TRBV9 and TRBJ1-1; D is possibly TRBD1 (5 bases). This CDR3 spans 14 amino acids. With 0 bases removed from V and 4 bases from J, the gap between germline ends came to 10 bases. From germline, CDR1 is SGDLS and CDR2 YYNGEE. The CDR3, as DNA: TGTGCCAGCAGCGTAGCTTTCGGGGGCACTGAAGCTTTCTTT. Its protein is CASSVAFGGTEAFF.